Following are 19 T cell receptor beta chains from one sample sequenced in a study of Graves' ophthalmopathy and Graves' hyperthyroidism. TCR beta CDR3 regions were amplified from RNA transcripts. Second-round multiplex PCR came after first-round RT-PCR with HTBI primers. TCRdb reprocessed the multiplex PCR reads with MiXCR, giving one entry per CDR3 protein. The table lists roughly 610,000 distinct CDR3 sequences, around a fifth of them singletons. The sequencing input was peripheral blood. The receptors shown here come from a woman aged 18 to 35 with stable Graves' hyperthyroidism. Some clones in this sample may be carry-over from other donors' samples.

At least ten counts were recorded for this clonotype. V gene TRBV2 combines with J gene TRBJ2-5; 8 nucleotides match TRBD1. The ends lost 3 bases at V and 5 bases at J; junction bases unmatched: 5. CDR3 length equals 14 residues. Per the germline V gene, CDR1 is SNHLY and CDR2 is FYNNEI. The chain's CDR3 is CASSEDREWETQYF. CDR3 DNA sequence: TGTGCCAGCAGTGAGGACAGGGAGTGGGAGACCCAGTACTTC.

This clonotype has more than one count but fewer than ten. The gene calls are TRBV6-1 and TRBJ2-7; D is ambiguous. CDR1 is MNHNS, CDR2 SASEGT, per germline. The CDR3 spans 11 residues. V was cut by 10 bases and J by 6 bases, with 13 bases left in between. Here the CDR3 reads CATRQVGEQYF. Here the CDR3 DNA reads TGTGCCACCCGGCAGGTAGGCGAGCAGTACTTC.

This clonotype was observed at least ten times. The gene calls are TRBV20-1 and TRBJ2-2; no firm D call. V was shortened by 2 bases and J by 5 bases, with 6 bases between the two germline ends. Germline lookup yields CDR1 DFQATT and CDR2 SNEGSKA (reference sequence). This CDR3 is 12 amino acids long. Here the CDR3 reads CSARTDTGELFF. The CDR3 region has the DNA TGCAGTGCTAGAACGGATACCGGGGAGCTGTTTTTT.

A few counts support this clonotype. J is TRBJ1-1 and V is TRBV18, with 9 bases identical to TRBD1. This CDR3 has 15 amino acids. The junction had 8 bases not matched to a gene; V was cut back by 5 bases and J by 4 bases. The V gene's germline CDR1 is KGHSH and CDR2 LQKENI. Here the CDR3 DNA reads TGTGCCAGCTCAGCCTACAGGGGGCTGGGCACTGAAGCTTTCTTT. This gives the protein CASSAYRGLGTEAFF.

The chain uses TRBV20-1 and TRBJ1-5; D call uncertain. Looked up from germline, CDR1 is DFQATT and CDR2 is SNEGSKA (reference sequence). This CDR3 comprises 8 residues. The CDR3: CSLVPQHF. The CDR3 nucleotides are TGCAGCCTTGTGCCCCAGCATTTT.

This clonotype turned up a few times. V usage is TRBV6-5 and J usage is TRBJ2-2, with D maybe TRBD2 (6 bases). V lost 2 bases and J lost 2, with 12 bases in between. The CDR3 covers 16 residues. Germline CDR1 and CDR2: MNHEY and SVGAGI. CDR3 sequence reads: CASSYRSAGNTGELFF. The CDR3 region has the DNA TGTGCCAGCAGTTACCGATCTGCGGGAAACACCGGGGAGCTGTTTTTT.

The CDR3 region has the DNA TGTGCCAGCATCCTCCGACAGGGCTTAATAAACTATGGCTACACCTTC. This translates into CASILRQGLINYGYTF. The chain carries TRBV12-3 or TRBV12-4 and TRBJ1-2; 7 nucleotides agree with TRBD1. The CDR3 is 16 amino acids. V trimming: 7 bases; J trimming: 2 bases; junction bases outside the gene matches: 13.

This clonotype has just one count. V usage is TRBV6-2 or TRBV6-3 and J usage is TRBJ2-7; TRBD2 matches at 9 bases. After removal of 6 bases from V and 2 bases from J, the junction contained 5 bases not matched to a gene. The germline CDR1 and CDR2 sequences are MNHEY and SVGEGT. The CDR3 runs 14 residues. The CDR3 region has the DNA TGTGCCAGCAGGAGTAGCGGGAGCACCTACGAGCAGTACTTC. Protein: CASRSSGSTYEQYF.

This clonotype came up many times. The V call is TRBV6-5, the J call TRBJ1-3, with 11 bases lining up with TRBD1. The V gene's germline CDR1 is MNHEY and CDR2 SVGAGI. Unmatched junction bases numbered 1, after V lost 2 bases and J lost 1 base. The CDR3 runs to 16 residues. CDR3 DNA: TGTGCCAGCAGTTACGGACAGGGGGCGTCTGGAAACACCATATATTTT. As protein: CASSYGQGASGNTIYF.

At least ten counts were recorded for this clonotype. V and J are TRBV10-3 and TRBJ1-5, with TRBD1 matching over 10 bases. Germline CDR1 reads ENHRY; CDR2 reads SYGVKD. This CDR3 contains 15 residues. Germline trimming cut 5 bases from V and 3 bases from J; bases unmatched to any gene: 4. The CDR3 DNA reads TGTGCCATCAGTCCGGGACAGGGGAACAATCAGCCCCAGCATTTT. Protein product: CAISPGQGNNQPQHF.

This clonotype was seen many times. The CDR3 spells CASSLNDKPGELFF. The CDR3 DNA reads as TGTGCCAGCAGTTTAAATGACAAGCCCGGGGAGCTGTTTTTT. The rearrangement joins TRBV28 to TRBJ2-2; the D is unclear. Germline lookup yields CDR1 MDHEN and CDR2 SYDVKM. The CDR3 has 14 amino acids. The V end was cut by 2 bases, the J end by 6 bases, with 10 bases between.

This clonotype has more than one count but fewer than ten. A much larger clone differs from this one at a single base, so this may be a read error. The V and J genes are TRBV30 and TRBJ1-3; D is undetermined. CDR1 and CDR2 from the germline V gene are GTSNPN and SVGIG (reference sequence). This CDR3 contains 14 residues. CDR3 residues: CAWSRTATGSTIYF. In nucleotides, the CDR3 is TGTGCCTGGAGCAGGACCGCGACTGGAAGCACCATATATTTT.

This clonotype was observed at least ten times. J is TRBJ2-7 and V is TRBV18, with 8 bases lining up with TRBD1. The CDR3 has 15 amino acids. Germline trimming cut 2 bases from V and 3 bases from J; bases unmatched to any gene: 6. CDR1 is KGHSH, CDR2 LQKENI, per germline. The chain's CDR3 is CASSPRGQESYEQYF. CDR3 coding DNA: TGTGCCAGCTCACCAAGGGGACAGGAAAGCTACGAGCAGTACTTC.

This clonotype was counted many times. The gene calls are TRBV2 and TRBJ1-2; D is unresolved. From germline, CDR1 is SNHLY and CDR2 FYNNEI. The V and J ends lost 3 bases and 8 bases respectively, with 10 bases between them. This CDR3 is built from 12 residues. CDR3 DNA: TGTGCCAGCAGTGAGATCCCAGGCGGCTACACCTTC. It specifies CASSEIPGGYTF.

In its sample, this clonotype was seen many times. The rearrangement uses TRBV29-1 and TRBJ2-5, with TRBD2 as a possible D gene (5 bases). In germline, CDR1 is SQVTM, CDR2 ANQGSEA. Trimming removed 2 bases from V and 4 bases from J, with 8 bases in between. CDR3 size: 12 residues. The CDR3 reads CSVELAGETQYF. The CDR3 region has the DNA TGCAGCGTTGAACTAGCCGGAGAGACCCAGTACTTC.

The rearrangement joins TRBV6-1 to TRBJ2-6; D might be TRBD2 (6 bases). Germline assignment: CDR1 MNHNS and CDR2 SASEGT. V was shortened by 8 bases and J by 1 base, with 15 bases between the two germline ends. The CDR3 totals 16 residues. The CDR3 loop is CASGGAAHSGANVLTF. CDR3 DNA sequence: TGTGCCAGCGGAGGGGCCGCCCATTCTGGGGCCAACGTCCTGACTTTC.

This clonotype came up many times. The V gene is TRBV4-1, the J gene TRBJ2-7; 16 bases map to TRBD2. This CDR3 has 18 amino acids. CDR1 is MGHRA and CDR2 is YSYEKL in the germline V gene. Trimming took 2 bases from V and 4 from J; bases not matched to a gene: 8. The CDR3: CASSQSGLAGGPGYEQYF. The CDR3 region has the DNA TGCGCCAGCAGCCAATCGGGACTAGCGGGGGGGCCAGGGTACGAGCAGTACTTC.

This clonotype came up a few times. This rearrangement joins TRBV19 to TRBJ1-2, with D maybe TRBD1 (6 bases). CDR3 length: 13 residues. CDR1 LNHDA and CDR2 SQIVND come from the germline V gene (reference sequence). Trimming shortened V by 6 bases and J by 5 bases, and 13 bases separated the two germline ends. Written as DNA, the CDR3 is TGTGCCAGTAGGGCCGGACAGTATTATGGCTACACCTTC. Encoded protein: CASRAGQYYGYTF.

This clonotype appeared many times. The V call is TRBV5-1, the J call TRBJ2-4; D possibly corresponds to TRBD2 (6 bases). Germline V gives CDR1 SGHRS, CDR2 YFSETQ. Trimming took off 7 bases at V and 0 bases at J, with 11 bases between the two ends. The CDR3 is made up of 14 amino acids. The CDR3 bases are TGCGCCAGCGCACCGGGGGTAGCCAAAAACATTCAGTACTTC. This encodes CASAPGVAKNIQYF. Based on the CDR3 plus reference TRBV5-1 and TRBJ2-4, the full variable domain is KAGVTQTPRYLIKTRGQQVTLSCSPISGHRSVSWYQQTPGQGLQFLFEYFSETQRNKGNFPGRFSGRQFSNSRSEMNVSTLELGDSALYLCASAPGVAKNIQYFGAGTRLSVL.